This T cell receptor beta chain came from a study of CD8 T cells in ankylosing spondylitis. The study, taken as a whole, reports: Disease-linked clones reportedly concentrated significantly in matched ankylosing spondylitis synovial fluid.

With respect to this clonotype: Its specificity is unknown.

Scientists made TCR beta libraries using quantitative 5'-RACE with molecular barcodes. TCRdb re-called the 5' RACE reads with MiXCR, one entry per CDR3 protein. The data contain about 200,000 distinct CDR3 sequences, roughly 13% of them singletons. The source of this sequence is a male donor with ankylosing spondylitis or in good health (not recorded which). The sequencing sample was made of blood, either unsorted or a sorted T cell fraction (not recorded which).

CDR3 sequence reads: CASSLGTSGAKDTQYF. CDR3 nucleotides: TGTGCCAGCAGCTTAGGGACTAGCGGGGCAAAAGATACGCAGTATTTT. The chain links TRBV7-9 to TRBJ2-3; 12 bases match TRBD2. V shed 1 base, J shed 5 bases, and the junction held 4 bases outside the gene matches. The CDR3 length is 16 residues. Germline assignment: CDR1 SEHNR and CDR2 FQNEAQ (reference sequence). The full variable domain, its missing parts supplied by reference TRBV7-9 and TRBJ2-3, is DTGVSQNPRHKITKRGQNVTFRCDPISEHNRLYWYRQTLGQGPEFLTYFQNEAQLEKSRLLSDRFSAERPKGSFSTLEIQRTEQGDSAMYLCASSLGTSGAKDTQYFGPGTRLTVL.